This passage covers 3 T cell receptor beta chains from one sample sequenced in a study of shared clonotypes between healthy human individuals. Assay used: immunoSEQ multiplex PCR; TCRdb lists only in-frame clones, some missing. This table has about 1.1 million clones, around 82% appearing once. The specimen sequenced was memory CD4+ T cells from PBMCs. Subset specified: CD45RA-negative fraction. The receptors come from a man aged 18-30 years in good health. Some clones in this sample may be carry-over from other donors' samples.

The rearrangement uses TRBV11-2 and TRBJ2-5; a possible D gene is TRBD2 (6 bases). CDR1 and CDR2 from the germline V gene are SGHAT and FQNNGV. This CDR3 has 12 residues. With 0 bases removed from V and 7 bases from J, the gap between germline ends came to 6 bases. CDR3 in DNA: TGTGCCAGCAGCTTAGACGGGGGGACCCAGTACTTC. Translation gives CASSLDGGTQYF. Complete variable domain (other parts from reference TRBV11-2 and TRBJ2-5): EAGVAQSPRYKIIEKRQSVAFWCNPISGHATLYWYQQILGQGPKLLIQFQNNGVVDDSQLPKDRFSAERLKGVDSTLKIQPAKLEDSAVYLCASSLDGGTQYFGPGTRLLVL.

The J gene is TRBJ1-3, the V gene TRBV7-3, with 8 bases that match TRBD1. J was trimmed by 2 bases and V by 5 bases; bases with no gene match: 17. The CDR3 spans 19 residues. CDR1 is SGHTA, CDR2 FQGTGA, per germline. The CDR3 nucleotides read TGTGCCAGCAGCGCTTTACTTTCTTCGGGACAGGTCACTGGAAACACCATATATTTT. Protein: CASSALLSSGQVTGNTIYF.

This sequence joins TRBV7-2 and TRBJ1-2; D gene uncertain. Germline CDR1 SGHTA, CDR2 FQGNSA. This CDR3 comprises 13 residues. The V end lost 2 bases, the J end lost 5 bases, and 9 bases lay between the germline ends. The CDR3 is CASSLSPRYGYTF. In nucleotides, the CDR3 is TGTGCCAGCAGCTTAAGTCCGCGGTATGGCTACACCTTC.